Each of the 18 T cell receptor beta chains below was sequenced from the same sample in a study of T-cell memory formation after mild COVID-19. TCRdb recomputed calls from the 5' RACE reads with MiXCR, one row per CDR3 protein. The table has about 470,000 distinct CDR3 sequences, 20% to 25% seen once. Material for sequencing was PBMCs or a T cell subset sorted from them (not recorded which). The receptors were sampled from an adult woman who had mild COVID-19 (a few samples of this study predate the infection). Cell type and time point are not known.

This clonotype was detected ten times or more. V is TRBV24-1 and J is TRBJ2-1; D possibly matches TRBD1 or TRBD2 (7 bases each). The V gene lost 7 bases and the J gene lost 5 bases, with 17 bases spanning the gap. CDR3 size: 15 residues. CDR1 is KGHDR and CDR2 is SFDVKD in the germline V gene. The CDR3 DNA is TGTGCCACCAGAGGGACAGCGGGGCAGCACAATGAGCAGTTCTTC. Translating gives CATRGTAGQHNEQFF.

The chain has TRBV12-3 or TRBV12-4 and TRBJ2-7; no firm D call. The CDR3 is 13 amino acids. The germline V and J ends were trimmed by 5 bases and 5 bases, with 13 bases remaining between them. DNA of the CDR3: TGTGCCAGCAGTACCGGGCCCAGGAACGAGCAGTACTTC. Its translation: CASSTGPRNEQYF.

In its sample, this clonotype was seen a few times. V and J are TRBV5-6 and TRBJ2-5, with 8 bases fitting TRBD2. Losses at the gene ends were 0 bases for V and 2 bases for J; bases not matched to a gene: 3. Germline CDR1 SGHDT, CDR2 YYEEEE. The CDR3 is made up of 15 amino acids. DNA of the CDR3: TGTGCCAGCAGCTTGGTAATAGCGGGGCAAGAGACCCAGTACTTC. Its translation: CASSLVIAGQETQYF.

This clonotype was picked up a small number of times. This chain links TRBV7-3 with TRBJ1-1; D ambiguous. Trimming removed 0 bases from V and 4 bases from J, with 12 bases in between. The CDR3 extends over 15 amino acids. Germline loops: CDR1 SGHTA, CDR2 FQGTGA. Here the CDR3 DNA reads TGTGCCAGCAGCTTAACGGCAGGAGTCAGCACTGAAGCTTTCTTT. Protein product: CASSLTAGVSTEAFF.

V gene TRBV7-9 combines with J gene TRBJ1-2; 7 positions match TRBD1. The length of the CDR3 is 15 residues. J was trimmed by 2 bases and V by 1 base; bases with no gene match: 4. Germline CDR1 reads SEHNR; CDR2 reads FQNEAQ (reference sequence). CDR3 DNA sequence: TGTGCCAGCAGCTTAGAGCTGACAGGGAACTATGGCTACACCTTC. Translated: CASSLELTGNYGYTF.

This clonotype was seen a handful of times. V and J are TRBV5-1 and TRBJ1-1; D may be TRBD1 (6 bases). CDR1 and CDR2 (germline): SGHRS, YFSETQ. V was pared by 3 bases and J by 1 base, with 10 bases between. The CDR3 contains 14 residues. The CDR3 DNA reads as TGCGCCAGCAGCTCAGGACAGTGGAACACTGAAGCTTTCTTT. Its protein is CASSSGQWNTEAFF.

This clonotype occurred a few times. The CDR3 sequence: CASSSLTSGRASTQYF. CDR3 coding DNA: TGTGCCAGCAGCTCCTTGACTAGCGGGAGGGCTTCTACGCAGTATTTT. The gene calls are TRBV7-3 and TRBJ2-3, with 14 bases aligning to TRBD2. With V trimmed by 4 bases and J by 8 bases, 8 bases remained unmatched. Germline V gene lookup returns CDR1 SGHTA and CDR2 FQGTGA. The CDR3 length is 16 residues.

The rearrangement joins TRBV5-1 to TRBJ2-7; D is perhaps TRBD1 or TRBD2 (6 bases each). V was pared by 4 bases and J by 4 bases, with 21 bases between. The CDR3 consists of 16 residues. Germline V gene sequence: CDR1 SGHRS, CDR2 YFSETQ. The CDR3 spells CASSRQGGSRLYEQYF. CDR3 nucleotides: TGCGCCAGCAGCCGACAAGGGGGGAGTAGGCTGTACGAGCAGTACTTC.

This clonotype was seen only a few times. The chain employs TRBV7-9 and TRBJ1-2; TRBD1 matches at 10 bases. V shed 5 bases, J shed 4 bases, and the junction held 7 bases outside the gene matches. Germline V CDR1 and CDR2: SEHNR, FQNEAQ (reference sequence). The CDR3 runs to 15 residues. The CDR3 reads CASSPAGQGFYGYTF. The CDR3 DNA is TGTGCCAGCAGCCCGGCGGGACAGGGGTTCTATGGCTACACCTTC.

This clonotype was seen a handful of times. The gene calls are TRBV12-3 or TRBV12-4 and TRBJ2-5, with D possibly matching TRBD1 (6 bases). The V gene lost 4 bases and the J gene lost 7 bases, with 19 bases spanning the gap. The CDR3 length is 15 residues. CDR3: CASSYYRTDWGTQYF. The CDR3 DNA reads as TGTGCCAGCAGTTATTATCGGACAGATTGGGGGACCCAGTACTTC.

This clonotype was detected only a few times. CDR3 protein: CASSEWRGVYEQYF. The CDR3 nucleotides are TGTGCCAGCAGTGAATGGCGGGGGGTCTACGAGCAGTACTTC. The chain joins TRBV2 to TRBJ2-7; 8 positions match TRBD2. Germline CDR1 and CDR2: SNHLY and FYNNEI. J was trimmed by 3 bases and V by 2 bases; bases with no gene match: 3. This CDR3 has 14 amino acids.

This clonotype was seen more than once but under ten times. The chain recombines TRBV7-9 with TRBJ2-5; no clear D. V was cut by 8 bases and J by 0 bases, with 10 bases left in between. The CDR3 is 13 amino acids. Germline-derived CDR1 and CDR2 are SEHNR and FQNEAQ (reference sequence). Here the CDR3 DNA reads TGTGCCAGCCTAGGTGCTAACCAAGAGACCCAGTACTTC. This translates into CASLGANQETQYF.

The chain couples TRBV12-3 or TRBV12-4 to TRBJ2-1; the match to TRBD2 covers 12 bases. The J segment lost 7 bases and the V segment lost 6 bases, leaving 7 bases of the junction unmatched. CDR3 size: 15 residues. CDR3 bases: TGTGCCAGCAGGCTAGCGGGGGGGCATACGAATGAGCAGTTCTTC. It is translated as CASRLAGGHTNEQFF.

This clonotype was detected ten times or more. This chain links TRBV24-1 with TRBJ2-2; D uncertain. The CDR3 length is 13 residues. Germline loops: CDR1 KGHDR, CDR2 SFDVKD. Trimming pared 8 bases from V and 5 bases from J, leaving 11 bases between. CDR3 loop: CATKELGTGELFF. The CDR3 nucleotides are TGTGCCACCAAAGAATTAGGGACCGGGGAGCTGTTTTTT.

The chain links TRBV5-1 to TRBJ1-1; TRBD1 might be the D (6 bases). This CDR3 is built from 15 residues. Germline V gene sequence: CDR1 SGHRS, CDR2 YFSETQ. The V gene lost 5 bases and the J gene lost 0 bases, with 14 bases spanning the gap. This CDR3 is CASSSGADMNTEAFF. The DNA for the CDR3 is TGCGCCAGCAGTTCAGGGGCAGATATGAACACTGAAGCTTTCTTT.

The table lists this clonotype with a few counts. V and J are TRBV24-1 and TRBJ2-1; D is undetermined. The CDR3 totals 15 residues. V was shortened by 2 bases and J by 2 bases, with 9 bases between the two germline ends. The germline CDR1 and CDR2 sequences are KGHDR and SFDVKD. CDR3 nucleotides: TGTGCCACCAGTGATTCGCGGCACACCTACAATGAGCAGTTCTTC. This translates into CATSDSRHTYNEQFF.

This sequence joins TRBV7-2 and TRBJ2-1; possibly TRBD1 or TRBD2 for D (6 bases each). This CDR3 comprises 16 residues. The germline V gene encodes CDR1 SGHTA and CDR2 FQGNSA. With 2 bases removed from V and 8 bases from J, the gap between germline ends came to 19 bases. The CDR3 region is CASSLIFPGAGYEQFF. The CDR3 nucleotides are TGTGCCAGCAGCTTAATTTTCCCGGGGGCCGGGTATGAGCAGTTCTTC.

The chain links TRBV20-1 to TRBJ2-7; 7 bases line up with TRBD2. In germline, CDR1 is DFQATT, CDR2 SNEGSKA (reference sequence). J gave up 2 bases and V 6 bases, and 7 bases lay outside the gene matches. CDR3 length: 13 residues. CDR3 amino acids: CSANGLVTYEQYF. The CDR3 DNA reads as TGCAGTGCAAACGGACTAGTTACCTACGAGCAGTACTTC.